These 4 T cell receptor beta chains share one sample of origin, sequenced in a study of cytomegalovirus exposure and HLA in healthy donors. Primers for the PCR totalled 60 Vbeta and 13 Jbeta. This table comes from immunoSEQ multiplex PCR, and its TCRdb copy is limited to in-frame clones, with some not included. The repertoire holds about 92,000 clones, with 84% as singletons. Sequencing used PBMCs. The receptors were sampled from a woman under 30 in good health and CMV-seropositive.

The chain employs TRBV5-1 and TRBJ2-1; 7 bases are a match to TRBD1. Germline V lookup: CDR1 SGHRS, CDR2 YFSETQ. The length of the CDR3 is 16 residues. The junction had 7 bases not matched to a gene; V was cut back by 0 bases and J by 4 bases. The CDR3 coding sequence is TGCGCCAGCAGCTTGGCCCCCGGGACAGCGTACAATGAGCAGTTCTTC. This sequence encodes CASSLAPGTAYNEQFF.

The chain links TRBV5-1 to TRBJ2-7, with 14 bases matching TRBD2. The CDR3 has 17 residues. The germline gives CDR1 SGHRS, CDR2 YFSETQ. Losses at the gene ends were 4 bases for V and 5 bases for J; bases not matched to a gene: 11. Here the CDR3 DNA reads TGCGCCAGCAGCGGCGGGACTAGCGGGGGATCTTTCAACGAGCAGTACTTC. Protein: CASSGGTSGGSFNEQYF.

The CDR3 protein is CASSGPGLAEVEDTQYF. CDR3 DNA: TGTGCCAGCAGTGGACCGGGACTAGCGGAGGTGGAAGATACGCAGTATTTT. The rearrangement links TRBV28 to TRBJ2-3, with TRBD2 matching 11 bases. This CDR3 has 17 amino acids. With 5 bases clipped from V and 5 bases from J, the junction kept 12 bases outside the gene matches. Germline CDR1 MDHEN, CDR2 SYDVKM.

This sequence joins TRBV5-1 and TRBJ2-2; 11 nucleotides agree with TRBD2. With V trimmed by 4 bases and J by 7 bases, 6 bases remained unmatched. From germline, CDR1 is SGHRS and CDR2 YFSETQ. The CDR3 has 15 residues. As DNA, the CDR3 is TGCGCCAGCAGCATCCCTAGCGGGGGGTACGGGGAGCTGTTTTTT. Its translation: CASSIPSGGYGELFF.